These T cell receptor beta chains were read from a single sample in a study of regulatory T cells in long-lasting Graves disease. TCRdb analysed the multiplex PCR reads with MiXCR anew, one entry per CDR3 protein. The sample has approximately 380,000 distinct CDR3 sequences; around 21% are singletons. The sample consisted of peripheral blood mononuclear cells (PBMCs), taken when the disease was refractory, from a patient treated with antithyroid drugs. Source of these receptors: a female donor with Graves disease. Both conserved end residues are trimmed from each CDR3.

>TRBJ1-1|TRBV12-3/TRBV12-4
ASTTGTLNTEAF
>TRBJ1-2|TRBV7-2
ASSLLGTGADYGYT
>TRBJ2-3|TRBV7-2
ASSLPLRGRGTDTQY
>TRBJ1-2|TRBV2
ASSRRDRVIEGYT
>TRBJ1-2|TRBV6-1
ASRAGARYYGYT
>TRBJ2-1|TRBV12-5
ASGLVLGVTGNNEQF
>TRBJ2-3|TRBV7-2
ASSPYGDTQY
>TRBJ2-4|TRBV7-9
ASSLSGRAAFDKNIQY
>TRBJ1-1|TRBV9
ASSVGSTGMNTEAF
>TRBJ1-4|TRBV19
ASSIGHSAEKLF
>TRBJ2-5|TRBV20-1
SARDQVSGKETQY
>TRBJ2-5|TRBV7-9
ASSRASGQETQY
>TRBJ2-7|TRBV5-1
ATSREGYEQY
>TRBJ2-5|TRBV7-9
ASSLVDSKETQY
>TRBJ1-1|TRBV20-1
SAWASGTEAF
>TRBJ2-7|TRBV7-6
ASSPTGAPNYYEQY
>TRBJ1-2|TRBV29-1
SVEPGGDYGYT
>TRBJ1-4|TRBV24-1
ATSDPGVGEKLF
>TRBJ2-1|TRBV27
ASSLTEPGGGERDEQF
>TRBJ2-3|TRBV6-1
ASTALDTQY
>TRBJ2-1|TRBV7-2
ASSPLTGESYNEQF
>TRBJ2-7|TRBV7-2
ASTQPGTLYEQY
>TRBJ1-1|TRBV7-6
ASSTDRATEAF
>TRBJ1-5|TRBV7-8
ASSLGHGSNQPQH
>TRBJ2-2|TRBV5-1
ASSLRASGSTGELF
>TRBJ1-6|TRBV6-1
ASTQWAEDSPLH
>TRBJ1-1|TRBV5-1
ASSGMGQGASEAF
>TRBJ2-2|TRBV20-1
SALDTNTGELF
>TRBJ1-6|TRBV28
ASREQGLNKSPLH
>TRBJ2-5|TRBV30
AWSLTRGTGETQY
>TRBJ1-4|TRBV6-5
ASSSGEALTNEKLF
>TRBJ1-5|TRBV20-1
SARADIDRSNQPQH
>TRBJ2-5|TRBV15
ATSRLAGETQY
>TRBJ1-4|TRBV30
AWSIMSGTNEKLF
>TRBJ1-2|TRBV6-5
ASSYSTGGSIGNYGYT
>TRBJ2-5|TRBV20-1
SAKRDTKETQY
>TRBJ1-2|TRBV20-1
SAVSQAGYT
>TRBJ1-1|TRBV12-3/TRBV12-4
ASSLFHGTTEAF
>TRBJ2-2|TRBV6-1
ASQGRPNTGELF
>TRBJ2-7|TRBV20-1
SAVGQGVFYEQY
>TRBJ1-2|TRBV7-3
ASKEPGLNYGYT
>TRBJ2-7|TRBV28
ASRGADRGSRNEQY
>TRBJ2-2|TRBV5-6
ASSLTIKGGTGELF
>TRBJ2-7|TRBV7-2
ASSWLTQGGYEQY
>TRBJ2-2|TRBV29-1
SVEDPGQGASGELF
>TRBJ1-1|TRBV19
ASRLLEGTEAF
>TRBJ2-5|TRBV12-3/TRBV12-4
ASSFLGDSTQY
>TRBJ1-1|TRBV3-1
ASSQATGVNTEAF
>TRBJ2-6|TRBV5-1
ASSLEPFSGANVLT
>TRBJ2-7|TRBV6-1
ASTHFSGISRNEQY